This T cell receptor beta chain was retrieved from a study of PD-L1 blockade in urothelial cancer. Patient disease was locally advanced or metastatic urothelial carcinoma. All patients handed over anywhere from 1 to 8 samples, pretreatment and on-treatment. In germline, CDR1 is MNHEY, CDR2 SMNVEV (reference sequence). V lost 5 bases and J lost 2; bases outside the gene matches: 5. The CDR3 runs 15 residues. Repertoires were generated with immunoSEQ multiplex PCR, while TCRdb's copy carries only in-frame clones and drops some. The sample holds about 76,000 clones, 80% to 85% seen once. The chain couples TRBV27 to TRBJ2-2; 7 positions agree with TRBD1. The sequence derives from a man aged 65 to 85 with urothelial cancer. This specimen consisted of PBMCs, obtained around atezolizumab (anti-PD-L1) treatment. This CDR3 is CASSHRGLNTGELFF. The CDR3 coding sequence is TGTGCCAGCAGTCACAGGGGATTAAACACCGGGGAGCTGTTTTTT.